Described below is a single TCR beta chain sequence and its context. Its antigen is unknown. No per-base quality is available; no much larger clone lies one base away. At one collaborating source in Seattle, patients were enrolled during active infection and were followed longitudinally through the course of disease. Each collaborating institution followed its own protocols to collect whole blood in K2EDTA tubes. Collaborator samples were shipped for TCRbeta analysis as frozen whole blood, isolated PBMCs, or DNA extracted from either sample type. These data are taken from a study of blood T cell repertoires in COVID-19 (dated by TCRdb to 2018 to 2021). Regarding the research as a whole: The collaborator samples originated in the United States, Italy and Spain and spanned the acute and convalescent phases of COVID-19. The dataset comprised deeply sampled blood TCRbeta repertoires from subjects exposed to, actively infected with, or recovered from COVID-19. Samples came from the ongoing ImmuneRACE study (first 160 participants) plus 1,254 subjects from 6 global collaborators. Sample metadata almost always included a de-identified subject ID, COVID-19 status, age in years and sex. The prospective study material was composed of cDNA or gDNA derived from T cells, B-cell-depleted T cells, or PBMCs. A freely available public database, intended as a resource for researchers studying the immune response to SARS-CoV-2, is where the repertoires were released. Where available, HLA class I and class II types were taken from metadata supplied by the sample provider and were not determined by assay-based typing. What the research found in general, with its limitations: How much clinical and demographic metadata was included differed by source and by participant, and the metadata was provided uncurated.

As encoded in the germline V gene, CDR1 is SGHTA while CDR2 is FQGNSA. There are 13 amino acids in the CDR3, from cysteine to phenylalanine inclusive. Of the read, only the CDR3 DNA is kept; its 39 bases are in frame from base 1. V is reduced by 2 bases and J by 5 bases, leaving a spacing of 6 bases between them. The immunoSEQ Assay, a bias-controlled multiplex PCR, was used to amplify TCRbeta CDR3 regions from genomic DNA. Processing in the source paper ran as follows. Within the assay, amplification of reference gene primers was used to estimate how many nucleated cells each sample contained. To quantify the absolute abundance of each unique TCRbeta CDR3 rearrangement, sequence reads were collapsed and filtered. For each sample, productive Simpson clonality was calculated as the square root of Simpson's diversity index over productive rearrangements. TCRdb obtained this table from immuneACCESS and retained in-frame rearrangements with V and J assigned. These tables miss some clones; where compared with another copy, unresolved V genes account for less than half of the shortfall, and the remainder is unexplained. D and trimming were read from the DNA, whereas the V and J calls and clone size are those reported in that table. This sample comprises about 250,000 clones, 88% of them detected only once. Of the sample, roughly 6.3% falls within the top ten clones.

This clonotype was obtained from a woman aged 30 to 39 with COVID-19, enrolled during active disease. The sequenced sample consisted of peripheral blood. The chain couples TRBV7-2 to TRBJ2-2; matching of 5 bases hints at TRBD2 as the D gene. The encoded CDR3 is CASSLWRTGELFF. The DNA reads as follows: TGTGCCAGCAGCTTATGGAGGACCGGGGAGCTGTTTTTT.